These 14 T cell receptor beta chains were all obtained from the same sample, sequenced in a study of identical twins. TCRdb independently ran MiXCR on the 5' RACE reads; one entry per CDR3 protein. Of some 300,000 distinct CDR3 sequences listed, 9% to 15% are singletons. These records were also assigned to another study, of yellow fever vaccine responses in identical twins.

The sample taken for sequencing was CD8+ T cells sorted from blood. Receptors were obtained from a woman between 18 and 30 years old in good health.

V and J are TRBV11-2 and TRBJ2-2; 9 bases line up with TRBD2. CDR3 length: 15 amino acids. CDR1 is SGHAT, CDR2 FQNNGV, per germline. Unmatched junction bases numbered 3, after V lost 3 bases and J lost 4 bases. The CDR3 DNA reads TGTGCCAGCAGCTTTAGCGGGAGATCCACCGGGGAGCTGTTTTTT. Amino acid sequence: CASSFSGRSTGELFF.

Remarks on this clonotype: At one of its ends the junction is not consistent with the germline gene, which may arise from a read error. The J gene is TRBJ2-1, the V gene TRBV12-3 or TRBV12-4; 10 nucleotides match TRBD2. The CDR3 runs to 14 residues. CDR3 in DNA: TGTGCCAGCAGCTTAGCGGGAGGAGGGGGGGAGCAGTTCTTC. Encoded protein: CASSLAGGGGEQFF.

This rearrangement joins TRBV11-2 to TRBJ2-7; D is uncertain. Germline V gene data show CDR1 as SGHAT and CDR2 as FQNNGV. V lost 1 base to trimming and J lost 6 bases, with 1 base between them. This CDR3 region has 10 residues. The CDR3 protein is CASSLVEQYF. The CDR3 DNA sequence: TGTGCCAGCAGCTTAGTCGAGCAGTACTTC.

Notes on this clonotype: The junction does not match germline at one end; this may be a read error. The V gene is TRBV27, the J gene TRBJ2-1, with no clear D. In germline, CDR1 is MNHEY, CDR2 SMNVEV (reference sequence). This CDR3 comprises 11 residues. CDR3 DNA sequence: TGTGCCAGCAGTTTACGCAATCAGCAGTTCTTC. Residues: CASSLRNQQFF.

The rearrangement uses TRBV5-5 and TRBJ1-2; D unresolved. Germline V CDR1 and CDR2: SGHKS, YYEKEE (reference sequence). The CDR3 contains 15 residues. V lost 3 bases to trimming and J lost 2 bases, with 14 bases between them. CDR3 loop: CASSSSPDWNYGYTF. CDR3 coding DNA: TGTGCCAGCAGCTCCTCCCCGGACTGGAACTATGGCTACACCTTC. The variable domain in full, completed from reference TRBV5-5 and TRBJ1-2, reads DAGVTQSPTHLIKTRGQQVTLRCSPISGHKSVSWYQQVLGQGPQFIFQYYEKEERGRGNFPDRFSARQFPNYSSELNVNALLLGDSALYLCASSSSPDWNYGYTFGSGTRLTVV.

This clonotype was detected a few times. This chain joins TRBV4-1 and TRBJ2-7; 9 nucleotides align to TRBD1. V lost 1 base to trimming and J lost 4 bases; unmatched junction nucleotides: 11. CDR3 length: 17 residues. The germline V gene has CDR1 MGHRA and CDR2 YSYEKL. CDR3 bases: TGCGCCAGCAGCCAAGGGGTAGGGACAGGGCGATTGTACGAGCAGTACGTC. It yields the protein CASSQGVGTGRLYEQYV.

The chain is built from TRBV6-1 and TRBJ2-3; no definite D call. This CDR3 comprises 15 residues. Germline V gives CDR1 MNHNS, CDR2 SASEGT. The V and J ends lost 8 bases and 4 bases respectively, with 19 bases between them. The CDR3 loop reads CASGTLPDGPDTQYF. The CDR3 region has the DNA TGTGCCAGCGGCACCCTACCCGACGGCCCAGATACGCAGTATTTT.

In its sample, this clonotype was seen a few times. At one end, the junction sequence differs from germline, possibly due to a read error. The chain carries TRBV6-5 and TRBJ1-3; D gene unclear. Germline values: CDR1 MNHEY, CDR2 SVGAGI. CDR3 size: 17 residues. The CDR3 DNA reads TGTGCCAGCAGTTACTCGACTTCCGCCGCGCATGGAAACACCACATATTTT. This codes for CASSYSTSAAHGNTTYF.

The gene calls are TRBV6-4 and TRBJ1-6; the D gene is possibly TRBD1 (5 bases). CDR1 and CDR2 (germline): MRHNA, SNTAGT. Trimming removed 8 bases at V and 0 bases at J, with 14 bases between. This CDR3 contains 16 residues. CDR3 in DNA: TGTGCCAGCGCGGACACTCTGAGCTCCTATAATTCACCCCTCCACTTT. As protein: CASADTLSSYNSPLHF.

The chain carries TRBV5-1 and TRBJ2-1; maybe TRBD2 (5 bases). The CDR3 is 12 residues long. CDR1 is SGHRS, CDR2 YFSETQ, per germline. V was pared by 4 bases and J by 8 bases, with 10 bases between. CDR3 amino acids: CASSPAGHEQFF. CDR3 nucleotide sequence: TGCGCCAGCAGCCCGGCGGGTCATGAGCAGTTCTTC.

In its sample, this clonotype was seen many times. The CDR3: CSAPDRGQTGELFF. CDR3 nucleotides: TGCAGTGCACCGGACAGGGGGCAGACCGGGGAGCTGTTTTTT. This rearrangement joins TRBV20-1 to TRBJ2-2; 11 bases are a match to TRBD1. V lost 6 bases and J lost 5; bases outside the gene matches: 5. Germline CDR1 reads DFQATT; CDR2 reads SNEGSKA (reference sequence). CDR3 length: 14 residues.

The chain is built from TRBV7-2 and TRBJ1-1; 7 nucleotides match TRBD1. V lost 7 bases, J lost 5 bases, and 10 bases stayed unmatched. Germline CDR1 and CDR2: SGHTA and FQGNSA. The CDR3 is 14 residues long. The CDR3 here is CASTDKGAQTEAFF. The CDR3 bases are TGTGCCAGCACCGATAAGGGGGCGCAAACTGAAGCTTTCTTT.

This clonotype turned up a few times. The chain couples TRBV27 to TRBJ2-3; no definite D call. Trimming cost V 6 bases and J 4 bases, with 14 bases left between them. CDR1 MNHEY and CDR2 SMNVEV come from the germline V gene (reference sequence). The CDR3 spans 14 residues. CDR3 DNA sequence: TGTGCCAGCAGGACCATTCCCCAGGCAGATACGCAGTATTTT. It yields the protein CASRTIPQADTQYF.

J is TRBJ2-3 and V is TRBV7-8; D is possibly TRBD1 or TRBD2 (5 bases each). Germline CDR1 is SGHVS and CDR2 is FQNEAQ. The CDR3 loop spans 14 amino acids. V was pared by 5 bases and J by 6 bases, with 15 bases between. In DNA form, the CDR3 reads TGTGCCAGCAGCCCCGGGGACCACTCTGATACGCAGTATTTT. Translation: CASSPGDHSDTQYF.